Below are 30 T cell receptor beta chains sequenced from a single sample in a study of Graves' ophthalmopathy and Graves' hyperthyroidism. Amplifying from RNA transcripts, the study obtained TCR beta CDR3 regions. A first-round RT-PCR used HTBI primers, followed by a second-round multiplex PCR. TCRdb re-analysed the multiplex PCR reads in MiXCR, keeping a single row per CDR3 protein. This sample has about 480,000 distinct CDR3 sequences, with 13% to 15% found just once. Sequenced sample: blood. Receptor source: a woman between 25 and 40 years old with Graves' ophthalmopathy.

This clonotype was detected only a few times. This sequence joins TRBV7-9 and TRBJ2-7; no clear D. Germline V gene sequence: CDR1 SEHNR, CDR2 FQNEAQ (reference sequence). The length of the CDR3 is 14 residues. The V end lost 2 bases, the J end lost 5 bases, and 13 bases lay between the germline ends. As DNA, the CDR3 is TGTGCCAGCAGCTTATATGGTCTATGGGACGAGCAGTACTTC. This sequence encodes CASSLYGLWDEQYF.

This clonotype was counted at least ten times. The chain carries TRBV6-1 and TRBJ2-3, with 7 bases fitting TRBD2. The V gene end was trimmed by 7 bases and the J gene end by 0 bases; junction bases not matched to a gene: 7. This CDR3 is built from 15 residues. In germline, CDR1 is MNHNS, CDR2 SASEGT. The CDR3: CASTLPSGSTDTQYF. CDR3 bases: TGTGCCAGCACTCTGCCTAGCGGAAGCACAGATACGCAGTATTTT.

This sequence joins TRBV6-5 and TRBJ1-5; TRBD1 matches at 11 bases. Germline V gene sequence: CDR1 MNHEY, CDR2 SVGAGI. V lost 0 bases and J lost 7; bases outside the gene matches: 2. The CDR3 spans 15 residues. The CDR3 protein is CASSYSRDRGQPQHF. The CDR3 DNA reads as TGTGCCAGCAGTTACTCGAGGGACAGGGGGCAGCCCCAGCATTTT.

This clonotype turned up a few times. The chain links TRBV11-2 to TRBJ1-6; 8 positions agree with TRBD1. The germline V gene encodes CDR1 SGHAT and CDR2 FQNNGV. The CDR3 consists of 16 residues. V shed 3 bases, J shed 2 bases, and the junction held 3 bases outside the gene matches. As DNA, the CDR3 is TGTGCCAGCAGCTTGACAGGGGCCACCTATAATTCACCCCTCCACTTT. As protein: CASSLTGATYNSPLHF.

There are a few counts of this clonotype. This chain links TRBV4-1 with TRBJ1-1, with a possible D match to TRBD1 (5 bases). Germline CDR1 MGHRA, CDR2 YSYEKL. The CDR3 spans 16 residues. Trimming took 1 base from V and 3 from J, leaving 15 bases between them. The CDR3 DNA sequence: TGCGCCAGCAGCCAAGGAAGGGGCTGGACGGACACTGAAGCTTTCTTT. Protein sequence: CASSQGRGWTDTEAFF.

This clonotype was picked up many times. This chain links TRBV27 with TRBJ2-7; D perhaps matches TRBD1 (5 bases). Germline V lookup: CDR1 MNHEY, CDR2 SMNVEV (reference sequence). The CDR3 loop spans 14 amino acids. V dropped 6 bases and J dropped 2 bases, with 14 bases sitting between them. CDR3 amino acids: CASRIYQGTYEQYF. CDR3 nucleotide sequence: TGTGCCAGCAGAATCTATCAGGGTACCTACGAGCAGTACTTC.

This clonotype was seen many times. The chain carries TRBV7-2 and TRBJ1-1; a possible D gene is TRBD1 (5 bases). Trimming took 6 bases from V and 8 from J, leaving 16 bases between them. The germline V gene encodes CDR1 SGHTA and CDR2 FQGNSA. CDR3 size: 13 residues. Written as DNA, the CDR3 is TGTGCCAGCAGTTCGTTTCGGGGACCCGAAGCTTTCTTT. It codes for CASSSFRGPEAFF.

This clonotype was picked up a small number of times. The chain combines TRBV4-2 with TRBJ2-7; 8 positions agree with TRBD2. This CDR3 is built from 14 residues. Per the germline V gene, CDR1 is LGHNA and CDR2 is YNFKEQ. The trim removed 3 bases at V and 2 bases at J, leaving 3 bases unmatched. CDR3 coding DNA: TGTGCCAGCAGCCACAATAGCGGGGCCTACGAGCAGTACTTC. This encodes CASSHNSGAYEQYF.

This clonotype was recorded at least ten times. The rearrangement joins TRBV24-1 to TRBJ1-5, with 8 bases lining up with TRBD1. Germline V gene sequence: CDR1 KGHDR, CDR2 SFDVKD. The CDR3 spans 16 residues. Unmatched junction bases numbered 9, after V lost 2 bases and J lost 7 bases. The CDR3 bases are TGTGCCACCAGTGATTCCCAAGCAGGGGGCAGGCAGCCCCAGCATTTT. Amino acids: CATSDSQAGGRQPQHF.

The table lists this clonotype with many counts. The chain combines TRBV19 with TRBJ2-2, with D unresolved. The V gene lost 7 bases and the J gene lost 4 bases, with 10 bases spanning the gap. The CDR3 runs 13 residues. Germline CDR1 is LNHDA and CDR2 is SQIVND (reference sequence). As DNA, the CDR3 is TGTGCCAGTACCCCTAGGAGCACCGGGGAGCTGTTTTTT. Translation gives CASTPRSTGELFF.

This clonotype was recorded many times. This chain connects TRBV6-1 to TRBJ1-6, with 7 bases matching TRBD1. The germline V gene encodes CDR1 MNHNS and CDR2 SASEGT. The trim removed 6 bases at V and 10 bases at J, leaving 6 bases unmatched. This CDR3 has 13 residues. The CDR3 protein is CASSKGAGSPLHF. The CDR3 DNA is TGTGCCAGCAGCAAGGGGGCCGGCTCACCCCTCCACTTT.

Ten or more counts support this clonotype. This chain links TRBV7-3 with TRBJ1-1; 8 bases are a match to TRBD1. CDR1 SGHTA and CDR2 FQGTGA come from the germline V gene. The CDR3 covers 15 residues. V dropped 5 bases and J dropped 6; count of bases not matched to a gene: 11. This chain's CDR3 is CASSLHYRGRSEAFF. The CDR3 region has the DNA TGTGCCAGCAGCCTACACTACAGGGGGAGGTCTGAAGCTTTCTTT.

This clonotype was found a few times. One end of the junction fails to match germline, which may point to a read error. This rearrangement joins TRBV19 to TRBJ2-5, with no clear D. CDR3 length: 15 amino acids. Germline CDR1 LNHDA, CDR2 SQIVND (reference sequence). The CDR3 is CAGSIELARSETQYF. DNA for the CDR3: TGTGCCGGTAGTATAGAGCTGGCGAGATCGGAGACCCAGTACTTC.

The chain combines TRBV28 with TRBJ2-7; possibly TRBD2 for D (5 bases). Trimming cost V 6 bases and J 3 bases, with 27 bases left between them. This CDR3 contains 18 residues. Germline loops: CDR1 MDHEN, CDR2 SYDVKM. CDR3 in DNA: TGTGCCAGCAGCCCGAACGACGTCGCTGGGCCGGCGGGCTACGAGCAGTACTTC. It codes for CASSPNDVAGPAGYEQYF. The full variable domain, with the rest looked up from reference TRBV28 and TRBJ2-7, is DVKVTQSSRYLVKRTGEKVFLECVQDMDHENMFWYRQDPGLGLRLIYFSYDVKMKEKGDIPEGYSVSREKKERFSLILESASTNQTSMYLCASSPNDVAGPAGYEQYFGPGTRLTVT.

This sequence joins TRBV11-2 and TRBJ1-2; D is unresolved. Germline-derived CDR1 and CDR2 are SGHAT and FQNNGV. V was clipped by 0 bases and J by 4 bases, with 18 bases between them. The CDR3 totals 17 residues. In DNA, the CDR3 is TGTGCCAGCAGCTTAGATCGCGTCAACCTCGACGGCTATGGCTACACCTTC. It specifies CASSLDRVNLDGYGYTF.

In this sample, this clonotype turned up many times. The chain carries TRBV10-3 and TRBJ1-5; possible D gene TRBD1, 5 bases. Trimming cost V 3 bases and J 5 bases, with 8 bases left between them. Germline CDR1 is ENHRY and CDR2 is SYGVKD. The CDR3 covers 13 residues. This CDR3 reads CAISDRGDQPQHF. The CDR3 DNA follows: TGTGCCATCAGTGACCGGGGGGATCAGCCCCAGCATTTT.

This clonotype was picked up many times. The chain recombines TRBV6-1 with TRBJ1-1, with D possibly matching TRBD1 (6 bases). This CDR3 is 14 amino acids long. Germline V gives CDR1 MNHNS, CDR2 SASEGT. V was clipped by 1 base and J by 1 base, with 7 bases between them. CDR3 in amino acids: CASSEGTANTEAFF. The CDR3 nucleotides are TGTGCCAGCAGTGAAGGGACAGCGAACACTGAAGCTTTCTTT.

Ten or more counts support this clonotype. The chain joins TRBV3-1 to TRBJ1-1, with D unresolved. The V end lost 3 bases, the J end lost 6 bases, and 11 bases lay between the germline ends. The CDR3 has 13 residues. Germline values: CDR1 LGHDT, CDR2 YNNKEL (reference sequence). The CDR3 bases are TGTGCCAGCAGCCAGGGAGCGAAAGCTGAAGCTTTCTTT. It is translated as CASSQGAKAEAFF. Complete variable domain (other parts from reference TRBV3-1 and TRBJ1-1): DTAVSQTPKYLVTQMGNDKSIKCEQNLGHDTMYWYKQDSKKFLKIMFSYNNKELIINETVPNRFSPKSPDKAHLNLHINSLELGDSAVYFCASSQGAKAEAFFGQGTRLTVV.

This clonotype came up many times. V gene TRBV30 combines with J gene TRBJ2-7; either TRBD1 or TRBD2 may fit D (5 bases each). The CDR3 is 13 amino acids. V lost 1 base, J lost 5 bases, and 12 bases lay in between. CDR1 and CDR2 (germline): GTSNPN, SVGIG (reference sequence). CDR3 sequence (DNA): TGTGCCTGGAGTGGAGGGGAGTGGGACGAGCAGTACTTC. Protein: CAWSGGEWDEQYF.

The sample holds many counts of this clonotype. This sequence joins TRBV27 and TRBJ2-5; no reliable D call. Trimming removed 4 bases from V and 5 bases from J, with 17 bases in between. CDR1 and CDR2 (germline): MNHEY, SMNVEV (reference sequence). The CDR3 covers 15 residues. The CDR3 protein is CASSSTWTREETQYF. The CDR3 bases are TGTGCCAGCAGTTCTACCTGGACGAGAGAGGAGACCCAGTACTTC.

The chain has TRBV6-1 and TRBJ1-5; perhaps TRBD1 as D (5 bases). This CDR3 has 15 amino acids. The V and J ends lost 0 bases and 7 bases respectively, with 13 bases between them. Germline assignment: CDR1 MNHNS and CDR2 SASEGT. This CDR3 is CASSEARGGYQPQHF. CDR3 coding DNA: TGTGCCAGCAGTGAAGCGCGCGGGGGTTACCAGCCCCAGCATTTT.

The chain carries TRBV29-1 and TRBJ2-7; D may match TRBD1 or TRBD2 (6 bases each). The germline V gene encodes CDR1 SQVTM and CDR2 ANQGSEA. This CDR3 comprises 15 residues. V was trimmed by 2 bases and J by 1 base, leaving 15 bases between them. The CDR3 region is CSVETGAVGSYEQYF. DNA for the CDR3: TGCAGCGTTGAAACGGGGGCGGTCGGATCCTACGAGCAGTACTTC.

This clonotype has just a few counts. The CDR3 loop is CATLKDVLYQETQYF. CDR3 DNA sequence: TGTGCCACCTTGAAGGACGTTCTGTACCAAGAGACCCAGTACTTC. The J gene is TRBJ2-5, the V gene TRBV28; D not resolved. Per germline, CDR1 MDHEN and CDR2 SYDVKM. The CDR3 loop spans 15 amino acids. Trimming pared 10 bases from V and 0 bases from J, leaving 18 bases between.

This clonotype was observed a handful of times. The chain employs TRBV7-8 and TRBJ2-2, with D perhaps matching TRBD2 (5 bases). This CDR3 region has 11 residues. CDR1 and CDR2 from the germline V gene are SGHVS and FQNEAQ. Deletions cut 0 bases from V and 13 bases from J, with 6 bases between. CDR3 DNA sequence: TGTGCCAGCAGCTTAGCTCGGGGGCTGTTTTTT. Translation gives CASSLARGLFF.

This clonotype was counted at least ten times. V gene TRBV28 combines with J gene TRBJ1-1; possibly TRBD1 for D (5 bases). CDR1 and CDR2 (germline): MDHEN, SYDVKM. This CDR3 has 15 residues. Trimming shortened V by 4 bases and J by 1 base, and 13 bases separated the two germline ends. The CDR3 is CASSSRRQRNTEAFF. The CDR3 coding sequence is TGTGCCAGCAGTTCGAGGAGACAGCGGAACACTGAAGCTTTCTTT.

The sample holds many counts of this clonotype. The chain is built from TRBV6-5 and TRBJ2-7; D is perhaps TRBD1 (6 bases). CDR1 and CDR2 (germline): MNHEY, SVGAGI. V shed 0 bases and J shed 6 bases, with 15 bases lying between them. This CDR3 is 15 amino acids long. CDR3 in DNA: TGTGCCAGCAGTTACTCGGACAGTCTCTCCAGCGAGCAGTACTTC. This codes for CASSYSDSLSSEQYF.

This clonotype has at least ten counts. The gene calls are TRBV20-1 and TRBJ2-5; 10 bases are shared with TRBD1. The germline V gene has CDR1 DFQATT and CDR2 SNEGSKA (reference sequence). Trimming cost V 5 bases and J 4 bases; bases outside gene matches: 10. This CDR3 contains 15 residues. This CDR3 reads CSAPTQTGGGETQYF. The CDR3 DNA reads TGCAGTGCTCCAACCCAGACAGGGGGCGGAGAGACCCAGTACTTC.

This sequence joins TRBV29-1 and TRBJ2-5; D call uncertain. The CDR3 contains 11 residues. Trimming shortened V by 4 bases and J by 2 bases, and 5 bases separated the two germline ends. Germline lookup yields CDR1 SQVTM and CDR2 ANQGSEA. The CDR3 region is CSVVGQETQYF. DNA for the CDR3: TGCAGCGTTGTAGGGCAAGAGACCCAGTACTTC. Based on the CDR3 plus reference TRBV29-1 and TRBJ2-5, the full variable domain is SAVISQKPSRDICQRGTSLTIQCQVDSQVTMMFWYRQQPGQSLTLIATANQGSEATYESGFVIDKFPISRPNLTFSTLTVSNMSPEDSSIYLCSVVGQETQYFGPGTRLLVL.

This rearrangement joins TRBV28 to TRBJ2-7; maybe TRBD2 (6 bases). Germline V gene sequence: CDR1 MDHEN, CDR2 SYDVKM. CDR3 length: 14 residues. The CDR3 spells CASSLEGTSYEQWV. DNA of the CDR3: TGTGCCAGCAGTTTGGAGGGCACCTCCTACGAGCAGTGGGTG.

This clonotype has a count of ten or more. This CDR3 reads CATRTGISNQPQHF. CDR3 sequence (DNA): TGTGCCACCCGGACAGGGATAAGCAATCAGCCCCAGCATTTT. The chain carries TRBV6-1 and TRBJ1-5, with 8 bases identical to TRBD1. The CDR3 spans 14 residues. The trim removed 10 bases at V and 1 base at J, leaving 6 bases unmatched. Looked up from germline, CDR1 is MNHNS and CDR2 is SASEGT.